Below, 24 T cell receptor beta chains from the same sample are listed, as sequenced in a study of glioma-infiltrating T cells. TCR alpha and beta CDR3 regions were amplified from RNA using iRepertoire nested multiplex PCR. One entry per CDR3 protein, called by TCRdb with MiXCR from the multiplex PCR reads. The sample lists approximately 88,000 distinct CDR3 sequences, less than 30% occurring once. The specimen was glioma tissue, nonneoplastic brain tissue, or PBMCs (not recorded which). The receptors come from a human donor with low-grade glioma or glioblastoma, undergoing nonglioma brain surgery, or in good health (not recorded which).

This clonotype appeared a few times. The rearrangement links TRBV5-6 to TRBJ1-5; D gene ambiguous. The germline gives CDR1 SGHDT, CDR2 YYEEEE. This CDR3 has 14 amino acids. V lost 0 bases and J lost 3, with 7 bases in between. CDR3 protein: CASSLAGVNQPQHF. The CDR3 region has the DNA TGTGCCAGCAGCTTGGCCGGGGTCAATCAGCCCCAGCATTTT. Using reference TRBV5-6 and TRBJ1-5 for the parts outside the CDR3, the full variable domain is DAGVTQSPTHLIKTRGQQVTLRCSPKSGHDTVSWYQQALGQGPQFIFQYYEEEERQRGNFPDRFSGHQFPNYSSELNVNALLLGDSALYLCASSLAGVNQPQHFGDGTRLSIL.

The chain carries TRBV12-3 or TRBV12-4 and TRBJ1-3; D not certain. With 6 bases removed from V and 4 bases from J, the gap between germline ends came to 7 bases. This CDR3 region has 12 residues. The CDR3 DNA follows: TGTGCCAGCAGCAGCCTAGGAAACACCATATATTTT. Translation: CASSSLGNTIYF.

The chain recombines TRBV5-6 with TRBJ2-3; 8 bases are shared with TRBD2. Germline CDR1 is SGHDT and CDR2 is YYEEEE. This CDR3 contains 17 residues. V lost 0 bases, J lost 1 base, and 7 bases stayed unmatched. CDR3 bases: TGTGCCAGCAGCTTGGAAAGTCTAGCGGGTCGCACAGATACGCAGTATTTT. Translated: CASSLESLAGRTDTQYF.

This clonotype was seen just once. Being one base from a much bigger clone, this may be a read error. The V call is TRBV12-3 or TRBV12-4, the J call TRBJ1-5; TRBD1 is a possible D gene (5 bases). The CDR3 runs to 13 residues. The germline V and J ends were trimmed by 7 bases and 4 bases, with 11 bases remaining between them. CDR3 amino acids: CASTPRGNQPQHF. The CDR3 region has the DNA TGTGCCAGCACCCCCCGGGGGAATCAGCCCCAGCATTTT.

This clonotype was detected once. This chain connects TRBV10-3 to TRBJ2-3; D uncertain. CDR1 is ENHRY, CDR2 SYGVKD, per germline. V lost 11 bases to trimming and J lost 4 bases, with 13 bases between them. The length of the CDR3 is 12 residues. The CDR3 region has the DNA TGTGCCTCAGGACGTAGCTCAGATACGCAGTATTTT. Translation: CASGRSSDTQYF.

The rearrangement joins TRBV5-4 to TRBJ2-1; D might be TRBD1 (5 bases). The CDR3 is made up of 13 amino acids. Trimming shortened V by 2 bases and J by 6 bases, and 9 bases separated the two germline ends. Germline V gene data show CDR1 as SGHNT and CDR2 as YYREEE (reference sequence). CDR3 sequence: CASSFQGRNEQFF. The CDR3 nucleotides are TGTGCCAGCAGCTTCCAGGGCCGCAATGAGCAGTTCTTC.

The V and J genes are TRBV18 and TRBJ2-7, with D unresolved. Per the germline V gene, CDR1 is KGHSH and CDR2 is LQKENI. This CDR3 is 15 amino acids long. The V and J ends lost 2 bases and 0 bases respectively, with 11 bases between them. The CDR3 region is CASSPETGSSYEQYF. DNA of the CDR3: TGTGCCAGCTCACCAGAAACCGGAAGCTCCTACGAGCAGTACTTC.

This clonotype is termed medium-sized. CDR3 in amino acids: CRVRGTENTEAFF. The CDR3 bases are TGCAGGGTCAGAGGGACAGAGAACACTGAAGCTTTCTTT. V is TRBV20-1 and J is TRBJ1-1; TRBD1 aligns across 7 bases. Germline-derived CDR1 and CDR2 are DFQATT and SNEGSKA (reference sequence). This CDR3 comprises 13 residues.

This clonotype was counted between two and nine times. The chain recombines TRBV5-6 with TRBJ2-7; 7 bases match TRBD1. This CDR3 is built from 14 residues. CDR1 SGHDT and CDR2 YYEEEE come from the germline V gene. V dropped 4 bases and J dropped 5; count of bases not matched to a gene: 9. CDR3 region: CASSPGQLGDEQYF. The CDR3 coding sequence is TGTGCCAGCAGCCCGGGACAGCTAGGGGACGAGCAGTACTTC.

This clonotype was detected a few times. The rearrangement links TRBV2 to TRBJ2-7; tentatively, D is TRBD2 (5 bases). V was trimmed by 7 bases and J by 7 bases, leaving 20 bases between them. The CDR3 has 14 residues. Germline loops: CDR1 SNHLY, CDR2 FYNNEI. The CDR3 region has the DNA TGTGCCAGCAAAAGAGTCGGTTCTTCGGGGGAGCAGTACTTC. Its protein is CASKRVGSSGEQYF.

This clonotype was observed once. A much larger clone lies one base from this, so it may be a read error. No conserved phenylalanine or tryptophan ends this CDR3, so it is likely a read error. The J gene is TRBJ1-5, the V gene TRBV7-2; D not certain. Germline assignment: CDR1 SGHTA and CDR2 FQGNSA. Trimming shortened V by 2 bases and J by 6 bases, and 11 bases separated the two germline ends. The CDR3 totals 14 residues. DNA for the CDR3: TGTGCCAGCAGCTTATGGGGAGGGAGTCAGCCCCAGCATTGT. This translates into CASSLWGGSQPQHC.

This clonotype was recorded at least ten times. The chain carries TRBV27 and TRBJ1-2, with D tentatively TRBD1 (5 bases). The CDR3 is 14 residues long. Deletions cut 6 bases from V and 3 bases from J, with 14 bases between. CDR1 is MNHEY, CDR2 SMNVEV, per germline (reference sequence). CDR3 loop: CASRRWGTDYGYTF. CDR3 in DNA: TGTGCCAGCAGGCGATGGGGGACGGACTATGGCTACACCTTC.

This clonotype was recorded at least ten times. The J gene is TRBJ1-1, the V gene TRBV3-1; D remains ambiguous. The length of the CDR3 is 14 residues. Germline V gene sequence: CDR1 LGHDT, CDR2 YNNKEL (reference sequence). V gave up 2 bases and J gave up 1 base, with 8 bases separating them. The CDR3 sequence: CASSQLLQNTEAFF. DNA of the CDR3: TGTGCCAGCAGCCAATTGCTCCAGAACACTGAAGCTTTCTTT.

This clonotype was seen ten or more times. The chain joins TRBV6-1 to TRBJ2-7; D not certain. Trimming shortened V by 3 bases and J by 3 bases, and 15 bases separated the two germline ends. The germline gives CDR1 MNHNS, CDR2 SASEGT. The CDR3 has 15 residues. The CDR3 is CASSDLGAGLYEQYF. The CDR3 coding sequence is TGTGCCAGCAGTGATCTGGGCGCTGGGCTCTACGAGCAGTACTTC.

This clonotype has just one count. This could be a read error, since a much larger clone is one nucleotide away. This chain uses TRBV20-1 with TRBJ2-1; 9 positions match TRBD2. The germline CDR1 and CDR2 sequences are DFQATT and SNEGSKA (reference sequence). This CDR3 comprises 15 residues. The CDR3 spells CSSRGFGLAIGEQFF. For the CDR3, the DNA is TGCAGTTCTAGGGGATTTGGACTAGCGATCGGTGAGCAGTTCTTC.

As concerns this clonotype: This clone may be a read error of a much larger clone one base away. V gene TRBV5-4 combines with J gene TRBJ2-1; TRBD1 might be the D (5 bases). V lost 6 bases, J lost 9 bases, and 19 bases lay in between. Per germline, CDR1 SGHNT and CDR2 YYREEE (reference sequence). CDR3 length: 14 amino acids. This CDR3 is CASTMAGKEGEQFF. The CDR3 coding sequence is TGTGCCAGCACCATGGCAGGGAAAGAAGGTGAGCAGTTCTTC.

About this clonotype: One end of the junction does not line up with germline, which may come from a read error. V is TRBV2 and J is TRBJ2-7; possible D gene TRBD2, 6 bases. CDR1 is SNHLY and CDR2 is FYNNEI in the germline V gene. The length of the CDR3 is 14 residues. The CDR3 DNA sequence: TGTGCCAGCAGTGTCGAACGGGGACTCTACAAGCAGTACTTC. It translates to CASSVERGLYKQYF.

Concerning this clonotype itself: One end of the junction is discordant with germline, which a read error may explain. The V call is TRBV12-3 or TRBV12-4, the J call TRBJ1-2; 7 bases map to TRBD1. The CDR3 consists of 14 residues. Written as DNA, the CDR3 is TGTGCCAGCGATGGTCAGGGGGGCAGATATGTCTACACCTTC. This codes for CASDGQGGRYVYTF.

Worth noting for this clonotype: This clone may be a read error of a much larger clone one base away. This CDR3 reads CASSLAWRLGKTQYF. For the CDR3, the DNA is TGTGCCAGCAGCTTAGCGTGGAGATTGGGGAAGACCCAGTACTTC. V and J are TRBV7-9 and TRBJ2-5, with unresolved D. Trimming took off 0 bases at V and 6 bases at J, with 14 bases between the two ends. Per the germline V gene, CDR1 is SEHNR and CDR2 is FQNEAQ (reference sequence). This CDR3 contains 15 residues.

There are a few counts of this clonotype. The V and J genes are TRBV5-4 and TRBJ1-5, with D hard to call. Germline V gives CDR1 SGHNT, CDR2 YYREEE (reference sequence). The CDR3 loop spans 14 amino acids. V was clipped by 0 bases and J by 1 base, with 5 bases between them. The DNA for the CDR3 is TGTGCCAGCAGCTTGGTTGGGAGCAATCAGCCCCAGCATTTT. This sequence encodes CASSLVGSNQPQHF.

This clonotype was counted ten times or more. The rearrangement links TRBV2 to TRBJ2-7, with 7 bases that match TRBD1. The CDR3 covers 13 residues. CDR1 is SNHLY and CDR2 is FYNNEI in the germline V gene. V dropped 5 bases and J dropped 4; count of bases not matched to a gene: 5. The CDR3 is CASSRDREYEQYF. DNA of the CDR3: TGTGCCAGCAGTCGGGACAGAGAGTACGAGCAGTACTTC.

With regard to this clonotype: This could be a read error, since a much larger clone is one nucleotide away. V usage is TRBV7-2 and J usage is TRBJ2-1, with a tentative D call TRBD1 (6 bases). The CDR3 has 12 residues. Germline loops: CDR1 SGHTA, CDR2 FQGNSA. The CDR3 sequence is CVSSPGVREQFF. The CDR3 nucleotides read TGTGTCAGCAGCCCAGGGGTAAGAGAGCAATTCTTC.

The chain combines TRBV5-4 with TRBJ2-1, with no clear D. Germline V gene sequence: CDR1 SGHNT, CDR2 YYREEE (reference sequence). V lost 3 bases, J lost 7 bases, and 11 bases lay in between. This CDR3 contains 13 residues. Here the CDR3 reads CASSSRSSNEQFF. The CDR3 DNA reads TGTGCCAGCAGCTCAAGGTCGAGTAATGAGCAGTTCTTC.

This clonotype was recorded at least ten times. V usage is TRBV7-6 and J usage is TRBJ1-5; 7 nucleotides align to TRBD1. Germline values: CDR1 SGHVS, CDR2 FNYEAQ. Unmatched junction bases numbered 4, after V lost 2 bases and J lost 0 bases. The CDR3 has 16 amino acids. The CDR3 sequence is CASSLQGGPSNQPQHF. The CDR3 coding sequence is TGTGCCAGCAGCTTACAGGGGGGTCCTAGCAATCAGCCCCAGCATTTT. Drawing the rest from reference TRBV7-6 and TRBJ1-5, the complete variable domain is GAGVSQSPRYKVTKRGQDVALRCDPISGHVSLYWYRQALGQGPEFLTYFNYEAQQDKSGLPNDRFSAERPEGSISTLTIQRTEQRDSAMYRCASSLQGGPSNQPQHFGDGTRLSIL.